What follows are 11 T cell receptor beta chains derived from one specimen sequenced in a study of T cells in Graves' hyperthyroidism and ophthalmopathy. The investigators amplified TCR beta CDR3 regions from RNA transcripts. With the HTBI primer set, the TCR CDR3 went through a first round of RT-PCR. TCRdb called the multiplex PCR reads again in MiXCR, with one record for every CDR3 protein. The table includes about 740,000 distinct CDR3 sequences, approximately 14% detected once. Sequences were obtained from blood. Every receptor here comes from a young woman with Graves' hyperthyroidism.

This clonotype appeared many times. The chain couples TRBV20-1 to TRBJ1-4; 8 bases agree with TRBD1. V dropped 5 bases and J dropped 8; count of bases not matched to a gene: 7. Germline V lookup: CDR1 DFQATT, CDR2 SNEGSKA (reference sequence). The CDR3 is 13 amino acids. Written as DNA, the CDR3 is TGCAGTGCTTCTGACAGGGGAAGCGAAAAACTGTTTTTT. It codes for CSASDRGSEKLFF.

Ten or more counts support this clonotype. The V gene is TRBV15, the J gene TRBJ2-7; 8 bases are shared with TRBD2. V was clipped by 3 bases and J by 4 bases; unmatched bases: 11. The CDR3 is made up of 16 amino acids. Germline V gene data show CDR1 as LNHNV and CDR2 as YYDKDF (reference sequence). The CDR3 region is CATSRPGTRGSYEQYF. CDR3 DNA: TGTGCCACCAGCAGGCCAGGGACTAGGGGGTCTTACGAGCAGTACTTC. Complete variable domain (other parts from reference TRBV15 and TRBJ2-7): DAMVIQNPRYQVTQFGKPVTLSCSQTLNHNVMYWYQQKSSQAPKLLFHYYDKDFNNEADTPDNFQSRRPNTSFCFLDIRSPGLGDTAMYLCATSRPGTRGSYEQYFGPGTRLTVT.

There are many counts of this clonotype. This sequence joins TRBV7-2 and TRBJ1-2, with D maybe TRBD1 (5 bases). This CDR3 contains 15 residues. From germline, CDR1 is SGHTA and CDR2 FQGNSA. V lost 1 base to trimming and J lost 3 bases, with 12 bases between them. Here the CDR3 DNA reads TGTGCCAGCAGCTTAGGTCGGGGGTGGGACTATGGCTACACCTTC. Translation: CASSLGRGWDYGYTF.

This clonotype was counted ten times or more. The V gene is TRBV28, the J gene TRBJ2-2; 8 nucleotides agree with TRBD1. After removal of 6 bases from V and 3 bases from J, the junction contained 6 bases not matched to a gene. The CDR3 totals 15 residues. CDR1 and CDR2 (germline): MDHEN, SYDVKM. The CDR3 nucleotides are TGTGCCAGCAGCTCCGGGACAGGATACACCGGGGAGCTGTTTTTT. It specifies CASSSGTGYTGELFF.

The chain links TRBV28 to TRBJ2-1; D is possibly TRBD1 (5 bases). The ends were cut back, 4 bases at V and 0 bases at J, with 13 bases in the middle. Germline CDR1 and CDR2: MDHEN and SYDVKM. The CDR3 extends over 16 amino acids. For the CDR3, the DNA is TGTGCCAGCAGTTCCAAAGGGGTCACCTCCTACAATGAGCAGTTCTTC. Protein sequence: CASSSKGVTSYNEQFF.

The chain has TRBV7-3 and TRBJ1-1; a possible D gene is TRBD1 (6 bases). Germline values: CDR1 SGHTA, CDR2 FQGTGA. Trimming shortened V by 5 bases and J by 1 base, and 11 bases separated the two germline ends. The CDR3 runs 14 residues. The CDR3: CASSEGRGNTEAFF. CDR3 nucleotides: TGTGCCAGCAGCGAGGGCAGGGGGAACACTGAAGCTTTCTTT.

This clonotype was detected ten times or more. This chain links TRBV12-3 or TRBV12-4 with TRBJ2-5; the D gene is possibly TRBD2 (5 bases). Trimming took 8 bases from V and 7 from J, leaving 11 bases between them. This CDR3 spans 11 amino acids. Here the CDR3 DNA reads TGTGCCAGCGAGTCTCGGGGGACCCAGTACTTC. Translated: CASESRGTQYF.

The chain uses TRBV14 and TRBJ2-7; D is perhaps TRBD2 (5 bases). V was pared by 5 bases and J by 2 bases, with 22 bases between. CDR1 is SGHDN, CDR2 FVKESK, per germline. The CDR3 contains 17 residues. CDR3 loop: CASSSLPLREVPYEQYF. DNA for the CDR3: TGTGCCAGCAGCTCCCTCCCGTTACGGGAAGTCCCCTACGAGCAGTACTTC. Drawing the rest from reference TRBV14 and TRBJ2-7, the complete variable domain is EAGVTQFPSHSVIEKGQTVTLRCDPISGHDNLYWYRRVMGKEIKFLLHFVKESKQDESGMPNNRFLAERTGGTYSTLKVQPAELEDSGVYFCASSSLPLREVPYEQYFGPGTRLTVT.

In regard to this clonotype: This clone may be a read error of a much larger clone one base away. This chain links TRBV20-1 with TRBJ1-1; D is possibly TRBD1 (5 bases). There are 15 residues in the CDR3. The germline V gene has CDR1 DFQATT and CDR2 SNEGSKA (reference sequence). This chain's CDR3 is CSAPQPGGSNTEALF. CDR3 bases: TGCAGTGCTCCCCAACCGGGGGGTTCGAACACTGAAGCTCTCTTT.

CDR3 loop: CASSQRVYEQFF. DNA of the CDR3: TGTGCCAGCAGCCAAAGAGTATACGAGCAGTTCTTC. V usage is TRBV3-1 and J usage is TRBJ2-7; D gene unclear. The J call may not be correct, given that the DNA end is closer to TRBJ2-1. The CDR3 consists of 12 residues. Per the germline V gene, CDR1 is LGHDT and CDR2 is YNNKEL (reference sequence).

The CDR3 here is CASTTLVGGQTDYGYTF. The CDR3 nucleotides are TGTGCCAGTACCACACTCGTGGGTGGACAGACCGACTATGGCTACACCTTC. This chain joins TRBV19 and TRBJ1-2, with D perhaps matching TRBD1 (6 bases). The germline V and J ends were trimmed by 7 bases and 3 bases, with 24 bases remaining between them. The CDR3 spans 17 residues. Per the germline V gene, CDR1 is LNHDA and CDR2 is SQIVND (reference sequence).